One and the same sample provided the 9 T cell receptor beta chains below, sequenced in a study of OX40 agonist ivuxolimab in advanced cancers. Generated by immunoSEQ multiplex PCR, the TCRdb table keeps only in-frame clones and is missing some. Of around 70,000 clones in the sample, 75% to 95% are singletons; the top ten hold less than 6%. Sequencing was performed on CD4+ or CD8+ T cells sorted from blood, taken in a trial of the OX40 agonist ivuxolimab. These receptors originate from an adult with an advanced solid tumor such as melanoma, head and neck, liver or kidney cancer.

The J gene is TRBJ1-5, the V gene TRBV6-6; a possible D gene is TRBD1 (6 bases). The CDR3 extends over 14 amino acids. Germline V CDR1 and CDR2: MNHNY, SVGAGI (reference sequence). The V and J ends lost 4 bases and 6 bases respectively, with 13 bases between them. As DNA, the CDR3 is TGTGCCAGCAGTTTGACAGGCTTCAGTCAGCCCCAGCATTTT. As protein: CASSLTGFSQPQHF.

The CDR3 DNA reads as TGTGCCAGTAGTATCGGAAAAATCACTGAAGCTTTCTTT. Encoded protein: CASSIGKITEAFF. The V and J genes are TRBV19 and TRBJ1-1; D is unclear. CDR1 LNHDA and CDR2 SQIVND come from the germline V gene (reference sequence). V was trimmed by 3 bases and J by 4 bases, leaving 9 bases between them. The CDR3 consists of 13 residues.

The V and J genes are TRBV7-9 and TRBJ2-7; D tentatively fits TRBD1 or TRBD2 (6 bases each). Germline V CDR1 and CDR2: SEHNR, FQNEAQ (reference sequence). The V end was cut by 5 bases, the J end by 3 bases, with 23 bases between. The CDR3 sequence is 17 residues long. CDR3: CASSPGRGRLGFYEQYF. CDR3 nucleotide sequence: TGTGCCAGCAGCCCGGGTCGGGGGCGCCTAGGGTTCTACGAGCAGTACTTC.

This chain links TRBV5-6 with TRBJ2-1; weak D call: TRBD1 (6 bases). V was shortened by 4 bases and J by 0 bases, with 14 bases between the two germline ends. Per the germline V gene, CDR1 is SGHDT and CDR2 is YYEEEE. The CDR3 consists of 16 residues. The CDR3 here is CASSPDRTSSYNEQFF. The CDR3 DNA follows: TGTGCCAGCAGCCCCGACAGGACGAGCTCCTACAATGAGCAGTTCTTC.

V gene TRBV27 combines with J gene TRBJ2-1; TRBD2 matches 8 bases. The V gene end was trimmed by 3 bases and the J gene end by 4 bases; junction bases not matched to a gene: 8. CDR3 length equals 16 residues. Germline V gene lookup returns CDR1 MNHEY and CDR2 SMNVEV (reference sequence). CDR3 DNA: TGTGCCAGCAGTTTCTTTATGGCGGGAGGTTACAATGAGCAGTTCTTC. Protein: CASSFFMAGGYNEQFF.

The chain is built from TRBV28 and TRBJ2-7, with 8 bases that match TRBD1. Germline values: CDR1 MDHEN, CDR2 SYDVKM. Trimming took 6 bases from V and 5 from J; bases not matched to a gene: 6. The CDR3 covers 13 residues. CDR3 nucleotide sequence: TGTGCCAGCAGGGTACAGACAGGGGACGAGCAGTACTTC. Translation gives CASRVQTGDEQYF.

The chain employs TRBV4-1 and TRBJ2-3, with D possibly matching TRBD1 (6 bases). V was shortened by 4 bases and J by 5 bases, with 22 bases between the two germline ends. Germline CDR1 MGHRA, CDR2 YSYEKL. The CDR3 contains 17 residues. The CDR3: CASSPRFLVGAVDTQYF. In nucleotides, the CDR3 is TGCGCCAGCAGCCCACGGTTCCTGGTGGGGGCCGTAGATACGCAGTATTTT.

The V gene is TRBV27, the J gene TRBJ2-7; 8 bases agree with TRBD1. With 4 bases clipped from V and 0 bases from J, the junction kept 5 bases outside the gene matches. The germline gives CDR1 MNHEY, CDR2 SMNVEV (reference sequence). The CDR3 has 15 amino acids. The CDR3 DNA reads as TGTGCCAGCAGTTGGGGCGGGACAGGCTCCTACGAGCAGTACTTC. Its translation is CASSWGGTGSYEQYF.

This clone appeared a single time. The chain couples TRBV7-9 to TRBJ2-5, with 7 nucleotides matching TRBD2. Germline trimming cut 3 bases from V and 5 bases from J; bases unmatched to any gene: 3. The CDR3 contains 13 residues. The germline CDR1 and CDR2 sequences are SEHNR and FQNEAQ (reference sequence). The CDR3 sequence is CASSFPTSETQYF. In DNA form, the CDR3 reads TGTGCCAGCAGCTTTCCGACTAGCGAGACCCAGTACTTC.